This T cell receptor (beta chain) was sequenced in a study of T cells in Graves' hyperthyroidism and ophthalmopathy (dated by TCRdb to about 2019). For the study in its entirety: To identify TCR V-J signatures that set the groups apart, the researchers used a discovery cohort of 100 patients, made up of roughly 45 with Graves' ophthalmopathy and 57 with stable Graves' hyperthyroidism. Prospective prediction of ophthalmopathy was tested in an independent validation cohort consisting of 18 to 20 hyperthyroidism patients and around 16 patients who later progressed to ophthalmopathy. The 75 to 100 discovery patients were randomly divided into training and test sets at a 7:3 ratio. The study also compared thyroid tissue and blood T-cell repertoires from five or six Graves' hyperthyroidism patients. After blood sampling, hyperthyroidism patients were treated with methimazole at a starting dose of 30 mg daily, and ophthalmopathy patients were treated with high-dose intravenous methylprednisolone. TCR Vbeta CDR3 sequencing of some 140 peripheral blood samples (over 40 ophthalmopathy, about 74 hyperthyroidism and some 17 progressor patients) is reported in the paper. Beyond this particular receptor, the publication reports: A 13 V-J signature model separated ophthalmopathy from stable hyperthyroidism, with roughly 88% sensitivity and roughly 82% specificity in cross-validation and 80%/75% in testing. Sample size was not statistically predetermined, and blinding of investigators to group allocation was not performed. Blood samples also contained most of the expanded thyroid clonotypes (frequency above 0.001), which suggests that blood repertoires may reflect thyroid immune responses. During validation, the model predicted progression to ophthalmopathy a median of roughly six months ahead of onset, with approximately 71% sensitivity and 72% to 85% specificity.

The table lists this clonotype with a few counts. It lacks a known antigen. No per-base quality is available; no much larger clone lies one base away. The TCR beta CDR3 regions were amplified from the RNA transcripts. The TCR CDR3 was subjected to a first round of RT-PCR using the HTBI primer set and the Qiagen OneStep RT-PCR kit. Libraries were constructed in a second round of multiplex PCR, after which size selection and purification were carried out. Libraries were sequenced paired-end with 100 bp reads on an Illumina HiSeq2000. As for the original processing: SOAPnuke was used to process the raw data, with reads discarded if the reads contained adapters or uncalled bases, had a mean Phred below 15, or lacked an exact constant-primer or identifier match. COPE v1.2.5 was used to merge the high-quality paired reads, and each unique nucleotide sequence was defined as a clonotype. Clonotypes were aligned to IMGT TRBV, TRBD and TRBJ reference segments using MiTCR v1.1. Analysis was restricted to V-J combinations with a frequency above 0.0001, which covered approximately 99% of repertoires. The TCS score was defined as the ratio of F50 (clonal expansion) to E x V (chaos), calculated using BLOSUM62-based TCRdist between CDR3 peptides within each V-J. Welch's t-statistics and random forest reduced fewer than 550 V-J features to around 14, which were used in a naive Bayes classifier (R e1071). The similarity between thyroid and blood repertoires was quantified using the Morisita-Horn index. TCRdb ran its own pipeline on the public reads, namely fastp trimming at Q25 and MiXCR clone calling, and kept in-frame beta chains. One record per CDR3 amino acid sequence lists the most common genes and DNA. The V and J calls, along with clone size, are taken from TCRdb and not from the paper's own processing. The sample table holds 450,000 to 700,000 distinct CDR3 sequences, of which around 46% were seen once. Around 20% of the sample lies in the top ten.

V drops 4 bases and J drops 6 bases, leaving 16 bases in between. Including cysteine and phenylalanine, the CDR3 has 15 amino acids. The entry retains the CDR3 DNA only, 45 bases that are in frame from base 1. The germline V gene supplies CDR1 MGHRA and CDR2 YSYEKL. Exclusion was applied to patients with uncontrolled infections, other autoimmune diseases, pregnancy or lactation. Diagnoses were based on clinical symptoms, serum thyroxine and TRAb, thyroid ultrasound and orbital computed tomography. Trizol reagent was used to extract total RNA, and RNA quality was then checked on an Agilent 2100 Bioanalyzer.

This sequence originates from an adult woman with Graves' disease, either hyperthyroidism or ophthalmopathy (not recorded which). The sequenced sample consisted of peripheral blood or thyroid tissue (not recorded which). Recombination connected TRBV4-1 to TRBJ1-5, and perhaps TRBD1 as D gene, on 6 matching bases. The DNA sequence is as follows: TGCGCCAGCAGCCCTTTACAGGGTGGGGGTCAGCCCCAGCATTTT. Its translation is CASSPLQGGGQPQHF.